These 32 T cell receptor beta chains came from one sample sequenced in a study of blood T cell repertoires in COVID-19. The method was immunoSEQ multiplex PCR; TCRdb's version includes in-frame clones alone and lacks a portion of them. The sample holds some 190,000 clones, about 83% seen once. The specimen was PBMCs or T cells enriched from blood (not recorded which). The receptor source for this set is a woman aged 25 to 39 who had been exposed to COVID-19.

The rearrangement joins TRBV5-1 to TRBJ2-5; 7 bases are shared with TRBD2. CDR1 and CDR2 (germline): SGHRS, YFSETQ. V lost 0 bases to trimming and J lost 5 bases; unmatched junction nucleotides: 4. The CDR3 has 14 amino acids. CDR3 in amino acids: CASSLGGGSETQYF. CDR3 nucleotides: TGCGCCAGCAGCTTGGGCGGGGGATCCGAGACCCAGTACTTC.

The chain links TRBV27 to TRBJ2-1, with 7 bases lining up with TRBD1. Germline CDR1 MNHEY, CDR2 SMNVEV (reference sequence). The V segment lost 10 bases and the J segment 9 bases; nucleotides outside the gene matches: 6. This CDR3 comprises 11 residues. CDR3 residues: CATIGTAEQFF. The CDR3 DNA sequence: TGTGCCACCATTGGGACAGCTGAGCAGTTCTTC.

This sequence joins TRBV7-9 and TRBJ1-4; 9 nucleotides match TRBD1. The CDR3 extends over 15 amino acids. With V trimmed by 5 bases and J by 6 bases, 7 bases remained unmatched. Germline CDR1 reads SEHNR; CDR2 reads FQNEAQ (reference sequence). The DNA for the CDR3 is TGTGCCAGCAGCCCGTCACAGGGGGCAGATGAAAAACTGTTTTTT. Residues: CASSPSQGADEKLFF.

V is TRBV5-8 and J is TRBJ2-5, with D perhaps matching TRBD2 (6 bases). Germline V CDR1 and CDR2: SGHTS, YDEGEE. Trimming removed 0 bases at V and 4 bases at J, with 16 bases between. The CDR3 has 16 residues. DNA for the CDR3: TGTGCCAGCAGCTTGGGAGGAGGGGCCGGAATAGAGACCCAGTACTTC. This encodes CASSLGGGAGIETQYF.

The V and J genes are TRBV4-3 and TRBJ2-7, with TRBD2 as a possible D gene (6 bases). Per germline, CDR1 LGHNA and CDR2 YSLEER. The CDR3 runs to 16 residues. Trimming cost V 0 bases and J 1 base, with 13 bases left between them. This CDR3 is CASSQDVGTLSYEQYF. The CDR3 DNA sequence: TGCGCCAGCAGCCAAGATGTTGGGACTTTGTCCTACGAGCAGTACTTC.

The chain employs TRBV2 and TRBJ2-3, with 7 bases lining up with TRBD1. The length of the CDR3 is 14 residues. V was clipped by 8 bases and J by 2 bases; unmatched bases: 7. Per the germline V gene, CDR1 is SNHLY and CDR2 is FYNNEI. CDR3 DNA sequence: TGTGCCAGCGTCGGGACAGAAAACACAGATACGCAGTATTTT. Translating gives CASVGTENTDTQYF.

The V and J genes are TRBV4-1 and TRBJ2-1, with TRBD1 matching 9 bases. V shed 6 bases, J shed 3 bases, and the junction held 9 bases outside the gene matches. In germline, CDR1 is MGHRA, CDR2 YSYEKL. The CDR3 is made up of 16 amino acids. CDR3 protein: CASSTEGQGNYNEQFF. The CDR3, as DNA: TGCGCCAGCAGTACAGAGGGACAGGGAAACTACAATGAGCAGTTCTTC.

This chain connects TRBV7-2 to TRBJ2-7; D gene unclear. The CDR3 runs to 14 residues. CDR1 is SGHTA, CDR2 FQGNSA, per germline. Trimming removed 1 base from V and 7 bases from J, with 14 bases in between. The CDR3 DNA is TGTGCCAGCAGCTTAGATTCTGGCGGTAGGGAGCAGTACTTC. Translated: CASSLDSGGREQYF.

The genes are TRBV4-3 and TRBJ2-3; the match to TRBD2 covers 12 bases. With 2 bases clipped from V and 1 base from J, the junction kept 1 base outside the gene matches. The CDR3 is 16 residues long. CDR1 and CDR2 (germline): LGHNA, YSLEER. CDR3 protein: CASSQRTSGGTDTQYF. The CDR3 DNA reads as TGCGCCAGCAGCCAACGGACTAGCGGGGGCACAGATACGCAGTATTTT.

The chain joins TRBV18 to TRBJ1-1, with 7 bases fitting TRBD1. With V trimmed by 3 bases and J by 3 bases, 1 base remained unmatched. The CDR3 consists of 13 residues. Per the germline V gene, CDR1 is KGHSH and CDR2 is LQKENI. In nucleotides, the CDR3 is TGTGCCAGCTCACCCGACAGGGACACTGAAGCTTTCTTT. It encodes CASSPDRDTEAFF.

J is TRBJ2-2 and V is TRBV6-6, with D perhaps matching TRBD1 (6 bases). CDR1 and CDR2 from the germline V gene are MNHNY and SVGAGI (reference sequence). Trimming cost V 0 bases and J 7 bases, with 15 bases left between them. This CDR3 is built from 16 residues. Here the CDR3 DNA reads TGTGCCAGCAGTTACTCGAGACGTATAGGGGGCGGGGAGCTGTTTTTT. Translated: CASSYSRRIGGGELFF.

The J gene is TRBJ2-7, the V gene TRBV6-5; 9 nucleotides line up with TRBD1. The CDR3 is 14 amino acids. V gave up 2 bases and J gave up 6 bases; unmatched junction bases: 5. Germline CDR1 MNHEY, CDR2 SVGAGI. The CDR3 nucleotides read TGTGCCAGCAGTTACGGGACAGGGTGGGGCGAGCAGTACTTC. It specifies CASSYGTGWGEQYF.

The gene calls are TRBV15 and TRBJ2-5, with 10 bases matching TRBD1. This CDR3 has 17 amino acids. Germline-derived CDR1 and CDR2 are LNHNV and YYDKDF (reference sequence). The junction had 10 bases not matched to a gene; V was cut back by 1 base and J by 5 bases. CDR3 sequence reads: CATSRARIGTGDETQYF. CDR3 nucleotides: TGTGCCACCAGCAGAGCCCGAATAGGGACAGGGGATGAGACCCAGTACTTC. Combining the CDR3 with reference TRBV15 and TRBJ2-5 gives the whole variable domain DAMVIQNPRYQVTQFGKPVTLSCSQTLNHNVMYWYQQKSSQAPKLLFHYYDKDFNNEADTPDNFQSRRPNTSFCFLDIRSPGLGDTAMYLCATSRARIGTGDETQYFGPGTRLLVL.

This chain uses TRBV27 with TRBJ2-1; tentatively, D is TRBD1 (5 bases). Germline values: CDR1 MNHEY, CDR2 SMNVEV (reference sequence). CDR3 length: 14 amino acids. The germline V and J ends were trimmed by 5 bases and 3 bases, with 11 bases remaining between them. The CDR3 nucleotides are TGTGCCAGCAGTACCTACGGACACTACAATGAGCAGTTCTTC. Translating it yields CASSTYGHYNEQFF.

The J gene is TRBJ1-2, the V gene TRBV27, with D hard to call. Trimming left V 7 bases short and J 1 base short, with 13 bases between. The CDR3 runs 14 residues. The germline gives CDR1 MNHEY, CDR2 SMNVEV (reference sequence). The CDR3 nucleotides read TGTGCCAGCACTTCGGTTACCGTTAACTATGGCTACACCTTC. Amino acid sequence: CASTSVTVNYGYTF.

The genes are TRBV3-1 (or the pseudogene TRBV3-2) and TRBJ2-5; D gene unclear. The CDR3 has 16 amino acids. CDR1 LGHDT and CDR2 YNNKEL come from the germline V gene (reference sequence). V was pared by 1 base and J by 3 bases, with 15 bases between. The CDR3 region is CASSQGPDRHKETQYF. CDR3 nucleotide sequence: TGTGCCAGCAGCCAAGGACCCGATAGACACAAAGAGACCCAGTACTTC.

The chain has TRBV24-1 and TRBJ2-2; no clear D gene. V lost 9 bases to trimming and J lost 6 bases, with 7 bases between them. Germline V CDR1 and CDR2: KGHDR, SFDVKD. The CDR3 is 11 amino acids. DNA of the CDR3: TGTGCCACCGGAGTCCCCGGGGAGCTGTTTTTT. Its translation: CATGVPGELFF.

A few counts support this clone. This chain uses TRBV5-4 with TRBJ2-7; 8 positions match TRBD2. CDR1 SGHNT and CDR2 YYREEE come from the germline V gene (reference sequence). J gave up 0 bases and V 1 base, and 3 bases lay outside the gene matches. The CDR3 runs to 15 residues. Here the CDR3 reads CASSLNSGGSYEQYF. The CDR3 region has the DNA TGTGCCAGCAGCTTGAACAGCGGGGGCTCCTACGAGCAGTACTTC.

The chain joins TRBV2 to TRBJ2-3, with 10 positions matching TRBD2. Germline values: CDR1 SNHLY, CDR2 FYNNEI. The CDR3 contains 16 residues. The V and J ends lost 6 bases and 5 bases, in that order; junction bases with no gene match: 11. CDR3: CASRKTSGVLVDTQYF. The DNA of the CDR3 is TGTGCCAGCAGGAAAACTAGCGGGGTTCTGGTAGATACGCAGTATTTT.

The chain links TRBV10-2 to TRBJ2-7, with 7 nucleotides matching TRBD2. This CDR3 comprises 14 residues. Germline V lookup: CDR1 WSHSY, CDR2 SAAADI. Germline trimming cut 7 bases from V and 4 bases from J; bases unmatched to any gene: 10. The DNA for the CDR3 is TGCGCCAGCACCAACGGGGGGATATTGTACGAGCAGTACTTC. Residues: CASTNGGILYEQYF.

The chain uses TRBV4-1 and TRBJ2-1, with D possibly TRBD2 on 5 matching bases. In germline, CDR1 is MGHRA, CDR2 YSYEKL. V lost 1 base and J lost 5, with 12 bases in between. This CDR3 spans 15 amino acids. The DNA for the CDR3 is TGCGCCAGCAGCCAAGGCGGCGGGCTCCACAATGAGCAGTTCTTC. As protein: CASSQGGGLHNEQFF.

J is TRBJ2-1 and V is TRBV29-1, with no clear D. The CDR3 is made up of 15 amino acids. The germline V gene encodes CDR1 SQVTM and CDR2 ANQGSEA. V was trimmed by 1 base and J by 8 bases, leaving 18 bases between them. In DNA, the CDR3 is TGCAGCGTTGAAGCCGAGGTTATTGATCTGGATGAGCAGTTCTTC. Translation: CSVEAEVIDLDEQFF.

CDR3 coding DNA: TGTGACCGGGACAAGACCTACGAGCAGTACTTC. Its protein is CDRDKTYEQYF. The V gene is TRBV27, the J gene TRBJ2-7; a weak D match, TRBD1 (6 bases). Per the germline V gene, CDR1 is MNHEY and CDR2 is SMNVEV (reference sequence). This CDR3 spans 11 amino acids.

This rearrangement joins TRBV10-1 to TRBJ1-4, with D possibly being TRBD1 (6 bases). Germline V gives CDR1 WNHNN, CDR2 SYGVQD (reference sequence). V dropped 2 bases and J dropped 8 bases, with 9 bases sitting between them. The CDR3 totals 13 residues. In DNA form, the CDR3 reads TGCGCCAGCAGTGAGGGACAGAGGGAAAAACTGTTTTTT. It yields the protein CASSEGQREKLFF.

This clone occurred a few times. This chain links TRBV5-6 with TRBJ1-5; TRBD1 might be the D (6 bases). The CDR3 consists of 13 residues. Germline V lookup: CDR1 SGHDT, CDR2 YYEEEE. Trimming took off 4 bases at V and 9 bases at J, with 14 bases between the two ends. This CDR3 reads CASSTRQVPPQHF. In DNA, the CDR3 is TGTGCCAGCAGCACGAGACAGGTCCCGCCCCAGCATTTT.

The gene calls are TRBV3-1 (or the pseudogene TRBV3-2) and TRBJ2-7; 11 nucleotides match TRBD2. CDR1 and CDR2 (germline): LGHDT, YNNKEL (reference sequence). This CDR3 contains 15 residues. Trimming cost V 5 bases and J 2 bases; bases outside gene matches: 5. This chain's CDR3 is CASSVTSGGTYEQYF. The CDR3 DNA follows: TGTGCCAGCAGCGTAACTAGCGGGGGAACCTACGAGCAGTACTTC.

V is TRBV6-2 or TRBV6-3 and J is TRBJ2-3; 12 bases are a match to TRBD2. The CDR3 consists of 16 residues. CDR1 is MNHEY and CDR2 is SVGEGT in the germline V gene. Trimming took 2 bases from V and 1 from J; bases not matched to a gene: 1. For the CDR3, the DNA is TGTGCCAGCAGTTACCGGACTAGCGGGGGCACAGATACGCAGTATTTT. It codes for CASSYRTSGGTDTQYF.

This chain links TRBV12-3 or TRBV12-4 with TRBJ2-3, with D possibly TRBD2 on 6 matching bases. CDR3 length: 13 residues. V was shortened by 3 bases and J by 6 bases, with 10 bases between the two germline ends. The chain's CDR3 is CASSFRGKDTQYF. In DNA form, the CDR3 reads TGTGCCAGCAGTTTCCGGGGGAAGGATACGCAGTATTTT.

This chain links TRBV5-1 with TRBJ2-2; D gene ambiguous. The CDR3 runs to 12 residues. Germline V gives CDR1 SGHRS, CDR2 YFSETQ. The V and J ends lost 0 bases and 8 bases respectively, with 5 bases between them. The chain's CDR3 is CASSLAGGELFF. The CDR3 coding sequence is TGCGCCAGCAGCTTGGCAGGTGGGGAGCTGTTTTTT. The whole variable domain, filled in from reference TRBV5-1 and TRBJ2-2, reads KAGVTQTPRYLIKTRGQQVTLSCSPISGHRSVSWYQQTPGQGLQFLFEYFSETQRNKGNFPGRFSGRQFSNSRSEMNVSTLELGDSALYLCASSLAGGELFFGEGSRLTVL.

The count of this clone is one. CDR3 residues: CAISETGTRASEQYF. CDR3 nucleotide sequence: TGTGCCATCAGTGAGACCGGGACTCGAGCCAGCGAGCAGTACTTC. The chain links TRBV10-3 to TRBJ2-7; tentatively, D is TRBD2 (6 bases). Per the germline V gene, CDR1 is ENHRY and CDR2 is SYGVKD. Between the trimmed V and J ends, which lost 2 bases and 6 bases, there was a span of 17 bases. CDR3 length equals 15 residues.

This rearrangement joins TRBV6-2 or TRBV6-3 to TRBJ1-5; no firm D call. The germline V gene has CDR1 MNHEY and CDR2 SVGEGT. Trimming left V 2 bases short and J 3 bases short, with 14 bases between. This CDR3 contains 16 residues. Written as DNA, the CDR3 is TGTGCCAGCAGTTACAACGGGGAGGAGGTCAATCAGCCCCAGCATTTT. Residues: CASSYNGEEVNQPQHF.

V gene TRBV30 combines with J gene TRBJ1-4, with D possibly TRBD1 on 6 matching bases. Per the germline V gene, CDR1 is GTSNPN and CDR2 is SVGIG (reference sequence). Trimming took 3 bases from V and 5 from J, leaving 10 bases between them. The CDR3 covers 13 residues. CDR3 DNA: TGTGCCTGGAGCATCGGACAGAATGAAAAACTGTTTTTT. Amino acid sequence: CAWSIGQNEKLFF.